Listed here are 19 T cell receptor beta chains from one sample, sequenced in a study of shared clonotypes between healthy human individuals. The table came from immunoSEQ multiplex PCR; TCRdb's copy has only in-frame clones and leaves some out. The sample holds some 2 million clones, around 96% seen once. Terminally differentiated effector memory CD45RA+ cells were left out of the naive CD8 fraction, which was CD45RO-negative and positively selected for CCR7. Specimen: naive CD8+ T cells sorted from blood. These receptors were collected from a young man in good health.

The chain links TRBV7-9 to TRBJ1-4, with D unresolved. Germline lookup yields CDR1 SEHNR and CDR2 FQNEAQ (reference sequence). This CDR3 is built from 16 residues. V lost 4 bases and J lost 0, with 12 bases in between. This CDR3 reads CASSSNRATTNEKLFF. The CDR3 nucleotides read TGTGCCAGCAGCTCAAATAGGGCCACAACTAATGAAAAACTGTTTTTT.

The chain uses TRBV4-1 and TRBJ2-7, with D perhaps matching TRBD2 (5 bases). The V end lost 4 bases, the J end lost 2 bases, and 15 bases lay between the germline ends. Per the germline V gene, CDR1 is MGHRA and CDR2 is YSYEKL. This CDR3 comprises 15 residues. The CDR3: CASSPRVGGTYEQYF. Here the CDR3 DNA reads TGCGCCAGCAGCCCCCGGGTAGGAGGCACCTACGAGCAGTACTTC.

The rearrangement uses TRBV6-5 and TRBJ1-6, with 9 bases fitting TRBD1. V shed 4 bases, J shed 7 bases, and the junction held 2 bases outside the gene matches. Germline loops: CDR1 MNHEY, CDR2 SVGAGI. The CDR3 is 14 amino acids. This chain's CDR3 is CASSLGTGNSPLHF. In DNA form, the CDR3 reads TGTGCCAGCAGTTTGGGGACAGGGAATTCACCCCTCCACTTT.

The gene calls are TRBV6-1 and TRBJ2-7; D might be TRBD2 (5 bases). CDR1 is MNHNS, CDR2 SASEGT, per germline. The CDR3 length is 14 residues. Trimming shortened V by 1 base and J by 3 bases, and 10 bases separated the two germline ends. As DNA, the CDR3 is TGTGCCAGCAGTGAAGGTGTCAGCGGCTACGAGCAGTACTTC. It encodes CASSEGVSGYEQYF.

This chain joins TRBV28 and TRBJ2-5; D is possibly TRBD2 (7 bases). This CDR3 has 15 residues. V lost 3 bases to trimming and J lost 5 bases, with 16 bases between them. Per the germline V gene, CDR1 is MDHEN and CDR2 is SYDVKM. The CDR3 spells CASSLGGRMIETQYF. The CDR3 nucleotides read TGTGCCAGCAGTTTGGGGGGGCGGATGATTGAGACCCAGTACTTC.

On this clone itself: The same CDR3 also results from other DNA sequences found in this sample. The V and J genes are TRBV4-1 and TRBJ2-7; D possibly corresponds to TRBD1 (5 bases). CDR1 is MGHRA and CDR2 is YSYEKL in the germline V gene. The CDR3 consists of 15 residues. Between the trimmed V and J ends, which lost 0 bases and 0 bases, there was a span of 9 bases. The CDR3 region is CASSQDPTGSYEQYF. The CDR3 nucleotides are TGCGCCAGCAGCCAAGATCCAACAGGCTCCTACGAGCAGTACTTC.

The chain employs TRBV10-2 and TRBJ1-2, with D perhaps matching TRBD1 (6 bases). From germline, CDR1 is WSHSY and CDR2 SAAADI. CDR3 length equals 18 residues. The V gene lost 6 bases and the J gene lost 0 bases, with 23 bases spanning the gap. CDR3: CASRSLAPGGQANYGYTF. Here the CDR3 DNA reads TGCGCCAGCAGGAGTCTCGCCCCCGGGGGCCAAGCTAACTATGGCTACACCTTC.

The chain recombines TRBV5-1 with TRBJ2-1, with D possibly TRBD2 on 6 matching bases. The V gene lost 5 bases and the J gene lost 8 bases, with 11 bases spanning the gap. This CDR3 is 12 amino acids long. Per the germline V gene, CDR1 is SGHRS and CDR2 is YFSETQ. CDR3 nucleotides: TGCGCCAGCAGTTGGACTACGGATGAGCAGTTCTTC. Translated, it gives CASSWTTDEQFF.

The chain is built from TRBV30 and TRBJ1-1, with D possibly matching TRBD1 (6 bases). This CDR3 contains 13 residues. Trimming removed 5 bases at V and 2 bases at J, with 12 bases between. Germline V CDR1 and CDR2: GTSNPN, SVGIG (reference sequence). CDR3 DNA sequence: TGTGCCTGGGCGTACGGGGGCAACACTGAAGCTTTCTTT. Protein: CAWAYGGNTEAFF.

The rearrangement links TRBV6-1 to TRBJ1-6; no clear D. The V gene's germline CDR1 is MNHNS and CDR2 SASEGT. Trimming cost V 7 bases and J 2 bases, with 12 bases left between them. This CDR3 has 15 amino acids. This chain's CDR3 is CASILDRTYNSPLHF. The CDR3 DNA sequence: TGTGCCAGCATCCTCGATCGAACCTATAATTCACCCCTCCACTTT.

To note about this clone: The sample contains more than one DNA sequence encoding this CDR3. This chain uses TRBV4-1 with TRBJ2-1; no firm D call. This CDR3 contains 11 residues. CDR1 and CDR2 from the germline V gene are MGHRA and YSYEKL. Trimming removed 1 base at V and 10 bases at J, with 5 bases between. CDR3 sequence reads: CASSQGGEQFF. The CDR3 DNA reads TGCGCCAGCAGCCAAGGGGGAGAGCAGTTCTTC.

The chain is built from TRBV27 and TRBJ1-2, with D maybe TRBD1 (6 bases). CDR1 is MNHEY, CDR2 SMNVEV, per germline (reference sequence). This CDR3 spans 14 amino acids. Trimming left V 0 bases short and J 8 bases short, with 13 bases between. The DNA of the CDR3 is TGTGCCAGCAGTTTATCGGCAGGGGCAGGAGGCTACACCTTC. Its protein is CASSLSAGAGGYTF.

The V call is TRBV7-2, the J call TRBJ2-1; tentative D call: TRBD2 (5 bases). The CDR3 spans 14 residues. Germline loops: CDR1 SGHTA, CDR2 FQGNSA. The ends were cut back, 5 bases at V and 6 bases at J, with 14 bases in the middle. The CDR3 region is CASSTTGILNEQFF. The CDR3 DNA reads TGTGCCAGCAGCACAACGGGGATCCTCAATGAGCAGTTCTTC.

The V and J genes are TRBV4-2 and TRBJ2-1; 8 bases match TRBD2. CDR3 length: 16 residues. V lost 3 bases to trimming and J lost 8 bases; unmatched junction nucleotides: 12. CDR1 LGHNA and CDR2 YNFKEQ come from the germline V gene. CDR3: CASSHPPGLASYEQFF. For the CDR3, the DNA is TGTGCCAGCAGCCACCCCCCCGGACTAGCTAGCTATGAGCAGTTCTTC.

The rearrangement uses TRBV28 and TRBJ2-5, with unresolved D. Germline V gene sequence: CDR1 MDHEN, CDR2 SYDVKM. There are 11 residues in the CDR3. V lost 7 bases, J lost 5 bases, and 8 bases lay in between. The CDR3 is CASTLGETQYF. CDR3 nucleotide sequence: TGTGCCAGCACCCTAGGGGAGACCCAGTACTTC.

The gene calls are TRBV7-2 and TRBJ2-7; weak D call: TRBD1 (7 bases). Germline CDR1 reads SGHTA; CDR2 reads FQGNSA. Deletions cut 2 bases from V and 10 bases from J, with 15 bases between. The CDR3 length is 13 residues. The CDR3 nucleotides are TGTGCCAGCAGCTTACTGGAGGGGGCTCTCCAGTACTTC. Translated, it gives CASSLLEGALQYF.

The chain is built from TRBV9 and TRBJ2-7; the D gene could be TRBD1 or TRBD2 (5 bases each). V was pared by 1 base and J by 2 bases, with 13 bases between. This CDR3 spans 15 amino acids. The germline V gene has CDR1 SGDLS and CDR2 YYNGEE. CDR3 coding DNA: TGTGCCAGCAGCGTATCTGGGGGTCCTACCTACGAGCAGTACTTC. It specifies CASSVSGGPTYEQYF.

This clone was seen a single time. V and J are TRBV27 and TRBJ2-7; TRBD1 might be the D (5 bases). Trimming stripped 2 bases from V and 1 base from J, with 9 bases between. This CDR3 is built from 14 residues. In germline, CDR1 is MNHEY, CDR2 SMNVEV (reference sequence). CDR3 sequence: CASSLLGASYEQYF. The CDR3 DNA reads as TGTGCCAGCAGTTTACTAGGGGCTTCCTACGAGCAGTACTTC.

The chain combines TRBV5-1 with TRBJ2-7, with 7 bases identical to TRBD1. Trimming at V came to 0 bases and at J to 3 bases, leaving 6 bases not matched to a gene. The germline gives CDR1 SGHRS, CDR2 YFSETQ. This CDR3 region has 15 residues. CDR3 residues: CASSLETGWDYEQYF. The CDR3 coding sequence is TGCGCCAGCAGCTTGGAGACAGGGTGGGACTACGAGCAGTACTTC.